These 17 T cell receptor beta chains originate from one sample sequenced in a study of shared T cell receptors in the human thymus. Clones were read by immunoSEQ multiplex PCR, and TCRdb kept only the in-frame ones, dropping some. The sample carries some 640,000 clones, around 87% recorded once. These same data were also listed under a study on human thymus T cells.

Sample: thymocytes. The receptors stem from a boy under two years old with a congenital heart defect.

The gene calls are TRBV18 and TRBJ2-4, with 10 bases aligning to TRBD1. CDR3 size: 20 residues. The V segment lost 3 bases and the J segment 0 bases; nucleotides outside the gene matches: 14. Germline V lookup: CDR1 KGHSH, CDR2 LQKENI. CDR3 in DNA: TGTGCCAGCTCACCCCAAAATGGGACAGGGGTCGAGGAAGCCAAAAACATTCAGTACTTC. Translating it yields CASSPQNGTGVEEAKNIQYF.

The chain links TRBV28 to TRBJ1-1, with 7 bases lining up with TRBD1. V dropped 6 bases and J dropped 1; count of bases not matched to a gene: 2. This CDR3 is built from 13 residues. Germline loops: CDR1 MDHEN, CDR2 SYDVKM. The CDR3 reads CASRRTGNTEAFF. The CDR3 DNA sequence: TGTGCCAGCAGGCGGACAGGGAACACTGAAGCTTTCTTT.

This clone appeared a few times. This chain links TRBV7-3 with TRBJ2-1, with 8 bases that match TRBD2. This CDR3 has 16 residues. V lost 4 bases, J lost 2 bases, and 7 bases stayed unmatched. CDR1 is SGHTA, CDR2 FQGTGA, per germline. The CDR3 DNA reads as TGTGCCAGCAGCTCCGGGGCGGGGGGCCCCTACAATGAGCAGTTCTTC. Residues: CASSSGAGGPYNEQFF. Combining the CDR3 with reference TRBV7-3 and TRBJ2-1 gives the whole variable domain GAGVSQTPSNKVTEKGKYVELRCDPISGHTALYWYRQSLGQGPEFLIYFQGTGAADDSGLPNDRFFAVRPEGSVSTLKIQRTERGDSAVYLCASSSGAGGPYNEQFFGPGTRLTVL.

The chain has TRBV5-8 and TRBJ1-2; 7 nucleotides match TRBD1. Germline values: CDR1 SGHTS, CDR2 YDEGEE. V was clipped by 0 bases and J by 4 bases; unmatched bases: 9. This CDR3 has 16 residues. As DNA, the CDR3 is TGTGCCAGCAGCTTGGTCGGGGACAGCGTGGGCTATGGCTACACCTTC. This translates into CASSLVGDSVGYGYTF.

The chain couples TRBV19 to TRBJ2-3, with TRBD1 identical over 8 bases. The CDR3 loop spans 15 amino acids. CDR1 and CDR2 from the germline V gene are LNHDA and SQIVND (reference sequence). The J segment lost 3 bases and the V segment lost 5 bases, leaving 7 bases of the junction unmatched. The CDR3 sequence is CASSVRDRWTDTQYF. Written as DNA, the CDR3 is TGTGCCAGTAGTGTCCGGGACAGGTGGACAGATACGCAGTATTTT.

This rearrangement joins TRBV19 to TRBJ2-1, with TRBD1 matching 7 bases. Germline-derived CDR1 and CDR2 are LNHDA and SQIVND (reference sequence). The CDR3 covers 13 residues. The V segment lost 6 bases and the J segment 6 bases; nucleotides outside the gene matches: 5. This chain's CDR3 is CASSGTAANEQFF. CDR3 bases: TGTGCCAGTAGCGGGACAGCGGCCAATGAGCAGTTCTTC.

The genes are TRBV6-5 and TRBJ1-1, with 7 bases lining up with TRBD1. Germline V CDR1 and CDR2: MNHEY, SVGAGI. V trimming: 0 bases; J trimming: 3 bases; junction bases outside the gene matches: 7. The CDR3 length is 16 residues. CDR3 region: CASSYSTGTEHTEAFF. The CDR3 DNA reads TGTGCCAGCAGTTACTCAACCGGGACAGAGCACACTGAAGCTTTCTTT.

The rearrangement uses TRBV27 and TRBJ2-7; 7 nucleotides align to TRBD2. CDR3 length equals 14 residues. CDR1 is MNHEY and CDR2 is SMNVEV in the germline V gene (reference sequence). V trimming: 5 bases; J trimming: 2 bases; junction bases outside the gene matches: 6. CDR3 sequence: CASSTQGLAYEQYF. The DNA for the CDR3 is TGTGCCAGCAGTACCCAAGGACTAGCCTACGAGCAGTACTTC.

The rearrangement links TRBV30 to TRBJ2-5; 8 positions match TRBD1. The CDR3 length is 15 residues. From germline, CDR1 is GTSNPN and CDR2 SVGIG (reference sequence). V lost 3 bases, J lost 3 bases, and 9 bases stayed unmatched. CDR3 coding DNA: TGTGCCTGGAGCAGACAGGGGAGTTGGGAAGAGACCCAGTACTTC. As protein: CAWSRQGSWEETQYF.

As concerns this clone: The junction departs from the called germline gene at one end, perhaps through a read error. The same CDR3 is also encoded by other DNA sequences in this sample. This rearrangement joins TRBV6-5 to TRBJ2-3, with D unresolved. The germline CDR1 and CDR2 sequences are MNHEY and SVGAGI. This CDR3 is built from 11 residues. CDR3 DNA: TGTGCAAGCAGTTTTAAAGATACGCAGTATTTT. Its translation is CASSFKDTQYF.

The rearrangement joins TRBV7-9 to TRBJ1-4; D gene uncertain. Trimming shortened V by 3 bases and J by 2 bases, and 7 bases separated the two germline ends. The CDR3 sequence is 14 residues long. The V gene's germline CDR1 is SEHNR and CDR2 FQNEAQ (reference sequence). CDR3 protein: CASSFEGTNEKLFF. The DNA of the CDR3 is TGTGCCAGCAGCTTCGAGGGTACTAATGAAAAACTGTTTTTT.

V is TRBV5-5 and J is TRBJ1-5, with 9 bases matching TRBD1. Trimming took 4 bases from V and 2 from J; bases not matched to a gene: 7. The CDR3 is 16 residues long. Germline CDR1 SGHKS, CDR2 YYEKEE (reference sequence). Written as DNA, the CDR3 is TGTGCCAGCAGCGGGGACAGGGAAGAGGGCAATCAGCCCCAGCATTTT. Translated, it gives CASSGDREEGNQPQHF.

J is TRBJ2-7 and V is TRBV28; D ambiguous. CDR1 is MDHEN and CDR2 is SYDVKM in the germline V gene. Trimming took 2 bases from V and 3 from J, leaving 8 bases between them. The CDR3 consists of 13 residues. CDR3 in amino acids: CASSLRARYEQYF. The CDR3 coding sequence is TGTGCCAGCAGTTTAAGAGCGCGCTACGAGCAGTACTTC.

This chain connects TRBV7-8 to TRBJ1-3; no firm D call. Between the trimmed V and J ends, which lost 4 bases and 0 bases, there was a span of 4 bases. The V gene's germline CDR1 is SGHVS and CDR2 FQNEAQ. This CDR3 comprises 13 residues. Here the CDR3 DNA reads TGTGCCAGCAGCTGGGCCTCTGGAAACACCATATATTTT. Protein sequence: CASSWASGNTIYF.

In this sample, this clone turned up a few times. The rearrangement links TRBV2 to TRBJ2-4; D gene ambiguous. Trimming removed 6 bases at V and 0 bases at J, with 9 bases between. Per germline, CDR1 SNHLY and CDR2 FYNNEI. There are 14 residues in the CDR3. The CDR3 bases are TGTGCCAGCAGGGCTGTTCTAGCCAAAAACATTCAGTACTTC. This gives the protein CASRAVLAKNIQYF.

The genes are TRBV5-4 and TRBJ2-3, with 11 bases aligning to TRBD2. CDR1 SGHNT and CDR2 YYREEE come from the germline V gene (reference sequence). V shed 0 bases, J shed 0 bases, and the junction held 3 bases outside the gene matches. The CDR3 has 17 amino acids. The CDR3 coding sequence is TGTGCCAGCAGCTTGGGAAGGACTAGCGGGAGCACAGATACGCAGTATTTT. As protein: CASSLGRTSGSTDTQYF.

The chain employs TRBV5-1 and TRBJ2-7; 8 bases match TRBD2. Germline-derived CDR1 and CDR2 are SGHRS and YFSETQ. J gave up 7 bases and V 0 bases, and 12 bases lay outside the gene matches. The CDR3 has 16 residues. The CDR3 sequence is CASSLGSIPRGGEQYF. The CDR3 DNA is TGCGCCAGCAGCTTGGGTTCCATTCCACGGGGGGGTGAGCAGTACTTC.